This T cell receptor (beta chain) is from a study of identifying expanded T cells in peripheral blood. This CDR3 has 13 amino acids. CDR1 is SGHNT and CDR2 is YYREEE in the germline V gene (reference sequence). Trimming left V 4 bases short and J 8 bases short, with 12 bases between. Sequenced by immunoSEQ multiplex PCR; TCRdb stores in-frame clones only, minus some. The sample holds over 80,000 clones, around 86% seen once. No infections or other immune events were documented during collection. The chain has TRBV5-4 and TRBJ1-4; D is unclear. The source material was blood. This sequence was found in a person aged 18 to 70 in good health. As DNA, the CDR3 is TGTGCCAGCAGCCGAAACTGGGGAGAAAAACTGTTTTTT. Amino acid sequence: CASSRNWGEKLFF.